The clone carrying this T cell receptor (beta chain) was observed a single time. The sample is drawn from a study of blood T cell repertoires in COVID-19. Study in general: Sites in the United States, Italy and Spain provided acute and convalescent COVID-19 samples.

Authors' processing steps: Amplification with reference gene primers provided the estimates of nucleated cell counts. Assay used: immunoSEQ multiplex PCR; TCRdb lists only in-frame clones, some missing. V and J calls and clone size are those listed in that table; D and trimming were worked out from the DNA. The profile shows around 120,000 clones, around 80% of them singletons. CDR3 size: 16 residues. V was clipped by 8 bases and J by 0 bases, with 20 bases between them. Germline loops: CDR1 GTSNPN, CDR2 SVGIG (reference sequence). This chain links TRBV30 with TRBJ1-3, with D maybe TRBD1 (6 bases). Source material: peripheral blood. The TCR sequence derives from an elderly woman with acute or convalescent COVID-19. As DNA, the CDR3 is TGTGCCCTGGAGCTCGGGGGGGACACCTCTGGAAACACCATATATTTT. Its protein product is CALELGGDTSGNTIYF.